This T cell receptor (beta chain) was identified during a study of shared clonotypes between healthy human individuals. Study at large: Researchers drew samples from two women and three men aged 18 to 49. Per donor, three plates held CD4 naive cells, three held CD4 memory, two held CD8 naive and one held CD8 memory. Overall study findings and caveats: Generally, naive subsets (rather than memory subsets) showed larger estimated richness. Generation probability values for non-shared clonotypes were lower than those for clonotypes shared by all four donors.

The germline V gene encodes CDR1 WSHSY and CDR2 SAAADI. CDR3 length: 14 amino acids. V gave up 4 bases and J gave up 5 bases, with 14 bases separating them. The assay was immunoSEQ multiplex PCR, and TCRdb's table has in-frame clones only and misses some. The sample lists 2 million to 2.5 million clones; over 85% were seen once. Comment on this clone: As yet, its antigen is unknown.

CD45RO-negative, CCR7-selected cells formed the naive CD8 fraction, which excluded terminally differentiated effector memory CD45RA+ cells. This chain connects TRBV10-2 to TRBJ2-5; D unresolved. The clonotype originates from a man aged 18 to 35 in good health. Sequencing input: naive CD8+ T cells sorted from blood. Here the CDR3 reads CASSGVTVWETQYF. In nucleotides, the CDR3 is TGCGCCAGCAGTGGCGTGACGGTATGGGAGACCCAGTACTTC.